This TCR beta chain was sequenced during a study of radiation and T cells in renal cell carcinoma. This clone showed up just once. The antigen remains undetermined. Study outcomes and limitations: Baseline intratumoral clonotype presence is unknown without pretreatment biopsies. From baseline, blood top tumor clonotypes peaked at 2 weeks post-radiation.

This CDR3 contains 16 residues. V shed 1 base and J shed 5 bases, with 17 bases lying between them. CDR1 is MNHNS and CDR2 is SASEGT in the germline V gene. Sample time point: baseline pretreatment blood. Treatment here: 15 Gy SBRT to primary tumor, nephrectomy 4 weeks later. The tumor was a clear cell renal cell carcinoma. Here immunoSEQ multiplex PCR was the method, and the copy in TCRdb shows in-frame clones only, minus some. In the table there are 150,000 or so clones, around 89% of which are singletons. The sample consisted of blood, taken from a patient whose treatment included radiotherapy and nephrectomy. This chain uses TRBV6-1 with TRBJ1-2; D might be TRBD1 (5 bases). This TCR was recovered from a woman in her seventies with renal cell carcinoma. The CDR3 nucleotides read TGTGCCAGCAGTGAAGGTCGTCATGGGGCTGGGTATGGCTACACCTTC. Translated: CASSEGRHGAGYGYTF.